What follows are 18 T cell receptor beta chains derived from one specimen sequenced in a study of cytomegalovirus exposure and HLA in healthy donors. PCR employed 60 Vbeta and 13 Jbeta primers. Assay used: immunoSEQ multiplex PCR; TCRdb lists only in-frame clones, some missing. The table records around 170,000 clones, 75% to 90% of them present only once. Sequencing used PBMCs. The source of these receptors is a girl aged 10-17 years in good health and CMV-seropositive.

V is TRBV29-1 and J is TRBJ1-5; no firm D call. Germline CDR1 is SQVTM and CDR2 is ANQGSEA. The V end was cut by 3 bases, the J end by 2 bases, with 8 bases between. This CDR3 contains 13 residues. This CDR3 reads CSVERIGNQPQHF. CDR3 in DNA: TGCAGCGTTGAGCGTATCGGCAATCAGCCCCAGCATTTT.

The V and J genes are TRBV6-5 and TRBJ2-1, with D possibly matching TRBD2 (5 bases). V was trimmed by 0 bases and J by 4 bases, leaving 10 bases between them. Germline V gives CDR1 MNHEY, CDR2 SVGAGI. This CDR3 is built from 15 residues. CDR3 region: CASSYSPAAYNEQFF. CDR3 nucleotides: TGTGCCAGCAGTTACTCGCCAGCGGCATACAATGAGCAGTTCTTC.

This chain connects TRBV5-1 to TRBJ2-1; 7 nucleotides line up with TRBD2. V dropped 3 bases and J dropped 9; count of bases not matched to a gene: 3. This CDR3 has 12 amino acids. Germline assignment: CDR1 SGHRS and CDR2 YFSETQ. CDR3 protein: CASSWTRIEQFF. CDR3 nucleotides: TGCGCCAGCAGCTGGACTAGGATTGAGCAGTTCTTC.

This chain links TRBV20-1 with TRBJ2-7; the D gene is possibly TRBD1 (7 bases). Germline V gives CDR1 DFQATT, CDR2 SNEGSKA (reference sequence). This CDR3 region has 11 residues. V lost 6 bases and J 2 bases, leaving 8 bases between the germline ends. The CDR3 DNA reads as TGCAGTGCCAGGGGGGCCTACGAGCAGTACTTC. Its translation is CSARGAYEQYF.

This chain uses TRBV2 with TRBJ2-5, with D possibly matching TRBD2 (7 bases). Per germline, CDR1 SNHLY and CDR2 FYNNEI. Trimming took off 0 bases at V and 5 bases at J, with 13 bases between the two ends. CDR3 length: 15 residues. The CDR3 region is CASSEALGGVETQYF. CDR3 bases: TGTGCCAGCAGTGAAGCCCTAGGGGGGGTGGAGACCCAGTACTTC.

V usage is TRBV6-5 and J usage is TRBJ2-7, with a weak D call TRBD1 (6 bases). Germline-derived CDR1 and CDR2 are MNHEY and SVGAGI. CDR3 length equals 12 residues. Trimming removed 8 bases at V and 4 bases at J, with 12 bases between. The chain's CDR3 is CASEDRSYEQYF. The CDR3 DNA follows: TGTGCCAGCGAGGACAGATCGTACGAGCAGTACTTC.

The chain recombines TRBV27 with TRBJ2-1, with D unresolved. Trimming removed 4 bases from V and 5 bases from J, with 9 bases in between. The CDR3 totals 13 residues. Germline CDR1 reads MNHEY; CDR2 reads SMNVEV (reference sequence). The CDR3: CASSSHRDNEQFF. Here the CDR3 DNA reads TGTGCCAGCAGTTCACACCGGGACAATGAGCAGTTCTTC.

This sequence joins TRBV4-3 and TRBJ2-7, with no clear D. Deletions cut 1 base from V and 3 bases from J, with 16 bases between. This CDR3 region has 16 residues. The germline V gene has CDR1 LGHNA and CDR2 YSLEER. CDR3: CASSQVIGQMNYEQYF. The CDR3 DNA is TGCGCCAGCAGCCAAGTCATTGGTCAGATGAACTACGAGCAGTACTTC.

V usage is TRBV5-1 and J usage is TRBJ2-7; 10 nucleotides agree with TRBD2. The germline V gene encodes CDR1 SGHRS and CDR2 YFSETQ. The CDR3 loop spans 16 amino acids. The junction had 6 bases not matched to a gene; V was cut back by 0 bases and J by 3 bases. The DNA for the CDR3 is TGCGCCAGCAGCTTGGGTCTAGCGGGAGAGGGCTACGAGCAGTACTTC. Encoded protein: CASSLGLAGEGYEQYF.

V is TRBV19 and J is TRBJ1-5, with TRBD1 as a possible D gene (5 bases). Germline CDR1 and CDR2: LNHDA and SQIVND (reference sequence). The length of the CDR3 is 18 residues. V gave up 4 bases and J gave up 0 bases, with 19 bases separating them. Written as DNA, the CDR3 is TGTGCCAGTAGTACCCGACAGAGTACGTGGAATAGCAATCAGCCCCAGCATTTT. Its protein product is CASSTRQSTWNSNQPQHF. The whole variable domain, remainder taken from reference TRBV19 and TRBJ1-5, is DGGITQSPKYLFRKEGQNVTLSCEQNLNHDAMYWYRQDPGQGLRLIYYSQIVNDFQKGDIAEGYSVSREKKESFPLTVTSAQKNPTAFYLCASSTRQSTWNSNQPQHFGDGTRLSIL.

The chain uses TRBV7-9 and TRBJ2-7; a possible D gene is TRBD1 (6 bases). The germline V and J ends were trimmed by 5 bases and 2 bases, with 16 bases remaining between them. Germline CDR1 is SEHNR and CDR2 is FQNEAQ (reference sequence). The CDR3 length is 15 residues. The CDR3 nucleotides are TGTGCCAGCAGCCTGGTCTGGGACAAGACCTACGAGCAGTACTTC. The encoded protein is CASSLVWDKTYEQYF.

The chain combines TRBV7-9 with TRBJ2-7; possible D gene TRBD2, 5 bases. This CDR3 is 13 amino acids long. Germline V gene sequence: CDR1 SEHNR, CDR2 FQNEAQ (reference sequence). Trimming removed 1 base from V and 7 bases from J, with 11 bases in between. This chain's CDR3 is CASSLVGPGEQYF. CDR3 in DNA: TGTGCCAGCAGCTTAGTGGGTCCGGGGGAGCAGTACTTC.

The chain uses TRBV5-1 and TRBJ1-2; D not certain. Trimming stripped 0 bases from V and 0 bases from J, with 9 bases between. The length of the CDR3 is 15 residues. Germline V lookup: CDR1 SGHRS, CDR2 YFSETQ. The CDR3 DNA follows: TGCGCCAGCAGCTTGGTTACGGGTACTAACTATGGCTACACCTTC. This sequence encodes CASSLVTGTNYGYTF.

The chain recombines TRBV4-1 with TRBJ2-7; the match to TRBD2 covers 8 bases. Germline V gives CDR1 MGHRA, CDR2 YSYEKL. With V trimmed by 4 bases and J by 0 bases, 5 bases remained unmatched. The CDR3 consists of 15 residues. CDR3 region: CASSRSSGYSYEQYF. The DNA of the CDR3 is TGCGCCAGCAGCCGATCTAGCGGGTACTCCTACGAGCAGTACTTC.

This clone was detected a few times. This chain joins TRBV5-4 and TRBJ2-3; 9 bases match TRBD1. Per germline, CDR1 SGHNT and CDR2 YYREEE (reference sequence). The CDR3 loop spans 14 amino acids. Trimming cost V 9 bases and J 2 bases; bases outside gene matches: 7. The CDR3 DNA follows: TGTGCCACGCCGGGACAGGGAAACACAGATACGCAGTATTTT. It codes for CATPGQGNTDTQYF.

This chain links TRBV2 with TRBJ1-4, with D possibly TRBD1 on 5 matching bases. The CDR3 totals 15 residues. CDR1 is SNHLY, CDR2 FYNNEI, per germline. V was pared by 6 bases and J by 0 bases, with 11 bases between. For the CDR3, the DNA is TGTGCCAGCAGACGGACATTCTCAACTAATGAAAAACTGTTTTTT. Amino acids: CASRRTFSTNEKLFF. The complete variable domain, with remaining parts taken from reference TRBV2 and TRBJ1-4, reads EPEVTQTPSHQVTQMGQEVILRCVPISNHLYFYWYRQILGQKVEFLVSFYNNEISEKSEIFDDQFSVERPDGSNFTLKIRSTKLEDSAMYFCASRRTFSTNEKLFFGSGTQLSVL.

The V call is TRBV5-1, the J call TRBJ2-7; TRBD2 is a possible D gene (6 bases). The V end was cut by 4 bases, the J end by 2 bases, with 16 bases between. This CDR3 has 15 residues. Germline V lookup: CDR1 SGHRS, CDR2 YFSETQ. The CDR3: CASSRGDSTTYEQYF. CDR3 nucleotide sequence: TGCGCCAGCAGCCGCGGGGACTCCACTACCTACGAGCAGTACTTC.

V and J are TRBV15 and TRBJ2-1, with 10 bases aligning to TRBD2. This CDR3 comprises 15 residues. Germline assignment: CDR1 LNHNV and CDR2 YYDKDF (reference sequence). J gave up 7 bases and V 3 bases, and 6 bases lay outside the gene matches. CDR3 sequence reads: CATSRGLARKNEQFF. For the CDR3, the DNA is TGTGCCACCAGCAGGGGACTAGCGAGAAAAAATGAGCAGTTCTTC.